This TCR beta chain was retrieved from a study of neurological immune-mediated disorders. MiXCR was run by TCRdb on the 5' RACE reads, yielding one entry per CDR3 protein. The sample includes roughly 100,000 distinct CDR3 sequences, around 3.3% of them seen just once. This clonotype came up many times. The sequence was collected from a woman younger than 35 with multiple sclerosis. Source material: PBMCs.

The CDR3 loop is CASSQLRGSLLDEQFF. The DNA for the CDR3 is TGTGCCAGCAGCCAACTTCGCGGGAGCCTTTTAGATGAGCAGTTCTTC. The chain combines TRBV14 with TRBJ2-1; 7 bases map to TRBD2. The germline V gene has CDR1 SGHDN and CDR2 FVKESK. Unmatched junction bases numbered 12, after V lost 2 bases and J lost 8 bases. The CDR3 sequence is 16 residues long.